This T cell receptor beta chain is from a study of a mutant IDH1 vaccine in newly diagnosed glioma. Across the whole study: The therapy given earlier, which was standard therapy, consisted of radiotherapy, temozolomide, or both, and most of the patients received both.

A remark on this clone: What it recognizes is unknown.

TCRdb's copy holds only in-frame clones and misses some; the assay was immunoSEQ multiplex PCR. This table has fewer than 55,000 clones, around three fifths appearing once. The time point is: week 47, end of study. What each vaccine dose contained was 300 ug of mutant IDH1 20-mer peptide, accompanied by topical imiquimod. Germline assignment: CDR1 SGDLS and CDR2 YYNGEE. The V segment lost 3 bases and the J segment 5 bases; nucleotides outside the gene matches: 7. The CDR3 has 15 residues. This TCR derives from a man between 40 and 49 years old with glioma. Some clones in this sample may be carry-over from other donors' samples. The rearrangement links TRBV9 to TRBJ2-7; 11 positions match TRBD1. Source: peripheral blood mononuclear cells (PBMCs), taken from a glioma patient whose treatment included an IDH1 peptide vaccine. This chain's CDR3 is CASSAPGQGGNEQYF. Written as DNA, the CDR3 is TGTGCCAGCAGCGCCCCGGGACAGGGGGGAAACGAGCAGTACTTC. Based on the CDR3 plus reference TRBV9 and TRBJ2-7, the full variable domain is DSGVTQTPKHLITATGQRVTLRCSPRSGDLSVYWYQQSLDQGLQFLIQYYNGEERAKGNILERFSAQQFPDLHSELNLSSLELGDSALYFCASSAPGQGGNEQYFGPGTRLTVT.